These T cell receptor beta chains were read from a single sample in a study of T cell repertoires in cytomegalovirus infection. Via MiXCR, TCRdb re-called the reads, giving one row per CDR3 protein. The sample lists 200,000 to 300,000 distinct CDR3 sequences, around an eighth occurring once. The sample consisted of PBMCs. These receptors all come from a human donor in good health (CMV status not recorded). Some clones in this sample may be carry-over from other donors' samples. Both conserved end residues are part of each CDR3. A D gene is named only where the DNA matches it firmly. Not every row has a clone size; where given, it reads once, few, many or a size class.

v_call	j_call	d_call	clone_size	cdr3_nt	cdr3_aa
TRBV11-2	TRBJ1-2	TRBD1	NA	TGTGCCAGCAGCTTGGTGCCCGGGACAGGGTCGAACTATGGCTACACCTTC	CASSLVPGTGSNYGYTF
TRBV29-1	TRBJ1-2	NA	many	TGCAGCGTACCCGTACAGGGTTCCATTAGTGGGGACCCACTTAACTATGGCTACACCTTC	CSVPVQGSISGDPLNYGYTF
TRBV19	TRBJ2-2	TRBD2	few	TGTGCCACCGGGACTAGTCGTACCGGGGAGCTGTTTTTT	CATGTSRTGELFF
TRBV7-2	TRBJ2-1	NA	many	TGTGCCAGCAGCTCGGTCGGCAGGTCCTACAATGAGCAGTTCTTC	CASSSVGRSYNEQFF
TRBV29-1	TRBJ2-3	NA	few	TGCAGCGGCCGGATGAGTCCCCTCACAGATACGCAGTATTTT	CSGRMSPLTDTQYF
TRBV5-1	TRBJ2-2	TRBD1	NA	TGCGCCAGCAGCTGGGGACAGAGAAACACCGGGGAGCTGTTTTTT	CASSWGQRNTGELFF
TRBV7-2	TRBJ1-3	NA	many	TGTGCCAGCAGCTCGGACAGCCTCTCTGGAAACACCATATATTTT	CASSSDSLSGNTIYF
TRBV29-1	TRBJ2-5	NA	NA	TGCAGCGGGGGGCTGAGCGGAGAGACCCAGTACTTC	CSGGLSGETQYF
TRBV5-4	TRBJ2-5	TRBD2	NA	TGTGCCAGCAGCAAAGCATCCGGAGGGACTAGCGGAGGGGAGACCCAGTACTTC	CASSKASGGTSGGETQYF
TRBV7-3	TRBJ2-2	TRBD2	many	TGTGCCAGCAGGTCCACTCCGGGACTAGCGGGGGGGCCGAACACCGGGGAGCTGTTTTTT	CASRSTPGLAGGPNTGELFF
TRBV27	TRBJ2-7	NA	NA	TGTGCCAGCAGTTTTCGTCCCAGCGCATCCTACGAGCAGTACTTC	CASSFRPSASYEQYF
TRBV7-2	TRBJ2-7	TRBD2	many	TGTGCCAGCAGCTTAGCATCACTAGCGGGAGTTGGCGAGCAGTACTTC	CASSLASLAGVGEQYF
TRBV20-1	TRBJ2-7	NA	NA	TGCAGTGCTAGGGGGGAGAGGACCCCCTACGAGCAGTACTTC	CSARGERTPYEQYF
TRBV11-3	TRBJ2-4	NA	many	TGTGCCAGCAGCTTAGATTTTCGGAGCGACATTCAGTACTTC	CASSLDFRSDIQYF
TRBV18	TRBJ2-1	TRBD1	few	TGTGCCAGCTCACCACCTGGGACAGACAATGAGCAGTTCTTC	CASSPPGTDNEQFF
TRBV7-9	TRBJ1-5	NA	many	TGTGCCAGCAGTTCCCAAGAGGGCAATCAGCCCCAGCATTTT	CASSSQEGNQPQHF
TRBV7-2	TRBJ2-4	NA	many	TGTGCCAGCAGCTTAGTCTTGACCCTAGCCAAAAACATTCAGTACTTC	CASSLVLTLAKNIQYF
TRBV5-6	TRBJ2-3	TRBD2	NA	TGTGCCAGCAGCTATAGCGGGGGGGCTACAGATACGCAGTATTTT	CASSYSGGATDTQYF
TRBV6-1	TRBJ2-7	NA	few	TGTGCCAGCACTGACCCTCATAGGACGTACGAGCAGTACTTC	CASTDPHRTYEQYF
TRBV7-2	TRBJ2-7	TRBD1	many	TGTGCCAGCAGCTTAGCGAGTGGGGCAGGGGGCCCAAACGAGCAGTACTTC	CASSLASGAGGPNEQYF
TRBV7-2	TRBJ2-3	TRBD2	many	TGTGCCAGCAGCTTACAATGGCGGGGGACCACAGATACGCAGTATTTT	CASSLQWRGTTDTQYF
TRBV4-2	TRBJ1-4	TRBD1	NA	TGTGCCAGCAGCCAAGTGTCGGGACAGGGGGTCGAAAAACTGTTTTTT	CASSQVSGQGVEKLFF
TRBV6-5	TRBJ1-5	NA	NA	TGTGCCAGCAGTTACGGCGGGGTGAGTCAGCCCCAGCATTTT	CASSYGGVSQPQHF
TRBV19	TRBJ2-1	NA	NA	TGTGCCAGTAGTATTACTAGTACAGACAATGAGCAGTTCTTC	CASSITSTDNEQFF
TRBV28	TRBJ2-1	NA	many	TGTGCCAGCAGTCCACCCCGGGCTAACTACAATGAGCAGTTCTTC	CASSPPRANYNEQFF
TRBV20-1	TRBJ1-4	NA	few	TGCAGTGCTATGCACAGGGCCATGTATGAAAAACTGTTTTTT	CSAMHRAMYEKLFF
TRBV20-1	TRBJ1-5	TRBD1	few	TGCAGTGCTAGAATTTACACAGTCGGGACAGGGGAGCAGCCCCAGCATTTT	CSARIYTVGTGEQPQHF
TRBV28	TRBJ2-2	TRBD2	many	TGTGCCAGCAATATCGGACTAGCGGGAGTTACCGGGGAGCTGTTTTTT	CASNIGLAGVTGELFF
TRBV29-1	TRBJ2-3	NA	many	TGCAGCACACAGGACGGCACAGATACGCAGTATTTT	CSTQDGTDTQYF
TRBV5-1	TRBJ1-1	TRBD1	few	TGCGCCAGCAGCTCCACCGGGACAGGGTGGACTGAAGCTTTCTTT	CASSSTGTGWTEAFF
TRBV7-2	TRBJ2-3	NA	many	TGTGCCAGCAGCCCCAGCAGGGCCGGCACAGATACGCAGTATTTT	CASSPSRAGTDTQYF
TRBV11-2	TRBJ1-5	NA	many	TGTGCCAGCAGCGAAGGCATTAATCAGCCCCAGCATTTT	CASSEGINQPQHF
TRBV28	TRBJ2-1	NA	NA	TGTGCCAGCAGTTCGACTAGTTTCGATGAGCAGTTCTTC	CASSSTSFDEQFF
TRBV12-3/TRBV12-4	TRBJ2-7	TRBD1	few	TGTGCCAGCAAGTGGACAGGGGGCGCCTACGAGCAGTACTTC	CASKWTGGAYEQYF
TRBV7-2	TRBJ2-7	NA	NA	TGTGCCAGCAGCGCCGGGACTTCCCCCTACGAGCAGTACTTC	CASSAGTSPYEQYF
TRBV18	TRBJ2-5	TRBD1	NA	TGTGCCAGCTCACGAGACAGGGGAACGGAGACCCAGTACTTC	CASSRDRGTETQYF
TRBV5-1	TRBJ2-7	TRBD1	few	TGCGCCAGCAGCGACTCCGGGACAGGGTCCCACGAGCAGTACTTC	CASSDSGTGSHEQYF
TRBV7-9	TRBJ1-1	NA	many	TGTGCCAGCAGCCAGGACAGCCAATCGGTCACTGAAGCTTTCTTT	CASSQDSQSVTEAFF
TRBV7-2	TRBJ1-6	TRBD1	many	TGTGCCAGCAGCTCCCCCAATGGACAGGGAGCGTATTCACCCCTCCACTTT	CASSSPNGQGAYSPLHF
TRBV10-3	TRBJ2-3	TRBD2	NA	TGTGCCATCAGTGGACGGGGGGGGAGCACAGATACGCAGTATTTT	CAISGRGGSTDTQYF
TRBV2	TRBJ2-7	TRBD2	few	TGTGCCAGCGGCGGGAGCCCAACCTACGAGCAGTACTTC	CASGGSPTYEQYF
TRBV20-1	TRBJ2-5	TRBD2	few	TGCAGTGCCCTTTTGACTAGCGGGGAAGAGACCCAGTACTTC	CSALLTSGEETQYF
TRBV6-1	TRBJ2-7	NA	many	TGTGCCAGCAGTCGGGGCGACGAGCAGTACTTC	CASSRGDEQYF
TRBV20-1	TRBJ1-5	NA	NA	TGCAGTGCTAGGGAGGATAGCAATCAGCCCCAGCATTTT	CSAREDSNQPQHF
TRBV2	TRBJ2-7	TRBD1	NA	TGTGCCAGCAGTGACTCAACAGGGGCCTACGAGCAGTACTTC	CASSDSTGAYEQYF